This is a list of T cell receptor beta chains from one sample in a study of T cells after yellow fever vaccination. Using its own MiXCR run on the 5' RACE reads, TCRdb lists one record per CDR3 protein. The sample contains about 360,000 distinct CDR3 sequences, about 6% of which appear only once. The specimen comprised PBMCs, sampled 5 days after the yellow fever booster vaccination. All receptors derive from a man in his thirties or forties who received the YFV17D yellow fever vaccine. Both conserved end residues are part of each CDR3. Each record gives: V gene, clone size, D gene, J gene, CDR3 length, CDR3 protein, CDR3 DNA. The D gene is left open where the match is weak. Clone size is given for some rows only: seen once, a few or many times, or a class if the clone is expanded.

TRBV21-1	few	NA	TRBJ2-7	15	CASSKVPASSYEQYF	TGTGCCAGCAGCAAAGTTCCAGCAAGCTCCTACGAGCAGTACTTC
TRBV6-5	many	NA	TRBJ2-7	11	CASSYRGEQYF	TGTGCCAGCAGCTACCGGGGCGAGCAGTACTTC
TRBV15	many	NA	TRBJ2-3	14	CATSGDLSTDTQYF	TGTGCCACCAGCGGGGACCTTTCCACAGATACGCAGTATTTT
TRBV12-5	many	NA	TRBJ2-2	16	CASGPKGWENTGELFF	TGTGCTAGTGGTCCAAAGGGGTGGGAGAACACCGGGGAGCTGTTTTTT
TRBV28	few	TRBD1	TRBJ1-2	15	CASSPRGRRGYGYTF	TGTGCCAGCAGCCCCAGGGGGCGCAGAGGCTATGGCTACACCTTC
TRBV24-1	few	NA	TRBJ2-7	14	CATSDPAMGDEQYF	TGTGCCACCAGTGATCCGGCTATGGGGGACGAGCAGTACTTC
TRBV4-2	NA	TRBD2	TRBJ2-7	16	CASSQDSTSGGKEQYF	TGTGCCAGCAGCCAAGATAGCACTAGCGGGGGGAAAGAGCAGTACTTC
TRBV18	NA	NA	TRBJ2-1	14	CASSQTGGDNEQFF	TGTGCCAGCTCACAGACCGGAGGAGACAATGAGCAGTTCTTC
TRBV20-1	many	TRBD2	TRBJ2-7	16	CSARDVRGTEGGEQYF	TGCAGTGCTAGAGATGTACGCGGGACTGAGGGAGGGGAGCAGTACTTC
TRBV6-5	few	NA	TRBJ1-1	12	CASTITTGEAFF	TGTGCCAGCACGATTACGACTGGTGAAGCTTTCTTT
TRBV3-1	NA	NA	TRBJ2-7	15	CASSQVGGRSYEQYF	TGTGCCAGCAGCCAAGTAGGCGGTCGTTCCTACGAGCAGTACTTC
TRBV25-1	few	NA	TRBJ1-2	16	CASSEFGVGGDYGYTF	TGTGCCAGCAGTGAATTTGGGGTGGGGGGCGACTATGGCTACACCTTC
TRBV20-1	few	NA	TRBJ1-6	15	CSASVPGVDNSPLHF	TGCAGTGCTAGTGTCCCAGGAGTCGATAATTCACCCCTCCACTTT
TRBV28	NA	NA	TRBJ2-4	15	CASFEGGRGKNIQYF	TGTGCCAGCTTTGAAGGGGGGCGAGGCAAAAACATTCAGTACTTC
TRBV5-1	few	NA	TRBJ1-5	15	CASSRDGELNQPQHF	TGCGCCAGCAGTCGGGACGGAGAACTCAATCAGCCCCAGCATTTT
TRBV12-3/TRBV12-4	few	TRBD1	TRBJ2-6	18	CASSSGDRFPSGANVLTF	TGTGCCAGCAGTTCTGGGGACAGGTTTCCCTCTGGGGCCAACGTCCTGACTTTC